The clone carrying this TCR beta chain was observed at least ten times. Its matching antigen is unknown. Reasons for excluding patients were uncontrolled infection, other autoimmune disease, pregnancy or lactation. It was RNA transcripts that yielded the amplified TCR beta CDR3 regions. HTBI primers were the set used in a first-round RT-PCR of the TCR CDR3. Using its own MiXCR run on the multiplex PCR reads, TCRdb lists one record per CDR3 protein. This table holds roughly 510,000 distinct CDR3 sequences, less than 25% found once. The data were taken from a study of T cells in Graves' hyperthyroidism and ophthalmopathy. Study as a whole: Peripheral blood was drawn at first diagnosis, prior to all treatment. Findings and limits, study-wide: Most thyroid clonotypes expanded above 0.001 appeared in blood too.

Trimming pared 4 bases from V and 1 base from J, leaving 17 bases between. Per the germline V gene, CDR1 is MNHEY and CDR2 is SVGAGI. The CDR3 covers 16 residues. The sequence came from a man younger than 35 with Graves' hyperthyroidism. The sequencing input was blood. The V and J genes are TRBV6-5 and TRBJ2-7; maybe TRBD1 (6 bases). The CDR3 DNA reads as TGTGCCAGCAGTTTCTTGGGACAAGGGGCGTCCTACGAGCAGTACTTC. It is translated as CASSFLGQGASYEQYF.